The 16 T cell receptor beta chains reported below all come from one sample, sequenced in a study of regulatory T cells in long-lasting Graves disease (dated by TCRdb to the early 2020s). Libraries were made using multiplex PCR. The data were produced on an Illumina HiSeq 4000. CDR3 regions were amplified by Arm-PCR with iRepertoire HTBI primers to construct TCR beta libraries. TCRdb redid the processing of the public reads, applying fastp at Q25 and MiXCR, and retained in-frame beta chains. Here each entry gathers all rows of one CDR3 protein and keeps the most common genes and DNA. The table for this sample lists 400,000 to 500,000 distinct CDR3 sequences; 21% of them were counted only once. The top ten hold roughly an eighth of the sample. The time point tag for this specimen amounts to: persistent/refractory GD, antithyroid drugs over 5 years with positive TRAb. RNA was extracted from PBMCs in TRIzol for both TCR sequencing and RNA sequencing.

The specimen comprised peripheral blood mononuclear cells (PBMCs), sampled when the disease was refractory, from a patient treated with antithyroid drugs. All receptors derive from a female donor with Graves disease.

To note about this clonotype: This sequence may be a read error, since a much larger clone differs from it by one base. The V and J genes are TRBV7-8 and TRBJ1-6, with TRBD1 matching 7 bases. The CDR3 has 16 residues. Germline-derived CDR1 and CDR2 are SGHVS and FQNEAQ. The trim removed 11 bases at V and 7 bases at J, leaving 17 bases unmatched. Here the CDR3 reads CAGTSGQLVANSPLHF. DNA of the CDR3: TGTGCCGGCACGTCGGGACAGCTAGTGGCGAATTCACCCCTCCACTTT.

This clonotype has more than one count but fewer than ten. The rearrangement links TRBV6-5 to TRBJ1-2, with D possibly being TRBD1 (6 bases). The CDR3 totals 12 residues. Germline values: CDR1 MNHEY, CDR2 SVGAGI. The V end lost 2 bases, the J end lost 8 bases, and 9 bases lay between the germline ends. DNA of the CDR3: TGTGCCAGCAGTTACGCAGGGGTCGGCTACACCTTC. Protein: CASSYAGVGYTF.

This clonotype was counted ten times or more. This chain uses TRBV28 with TRBJ1-3; 8 positions agree with TRBD1. CDR3 size: 21 residues. V dropped 5 bases and J dropped 0; count of bases not matched to a gene: 21. Germline V CDR1 and CDR2: MDHEN, SYDVKM. CDR3 bases: TGTGCCAGCAGTGCTCATAGGTCAGGGGGCGACTCACCCTTCTCTGGAAACACCATATATTTT. Translation: CASSAHRSGGDSPFSGNTIYF.

The V gene is TRBV19, the J gene TRBJ1-1, with 8 bases matching TRBD1. This CDR3 region has 14 residues. V was clipped by 3 bases and J by 1 base; unmatched bases: 1. Germline-derived CDR1 and CDR2 are LNHDA and SQIVND (reference sequence). The CDR3 here is CASSITGGNTEAFF. The CDR3 DNA is TGTGCCAGTAGTATTACAGGGGGGAACACTGAAGCTTTCTTT.

The CDR3 bases are TGCAGTGCTAGTGTCCTCTCTGGGGCCAACGTCCTGACTTTC. This sequence encodes CSASVLSGANVLTF. The rearrangement joins TRBV20-1 to TRBJ2-6; D unresolved. The V and J ends lost 3 bases and 0 bases respectively, with 6 bases between them. This CDR3 is 14 amino acids long. The germline CDR1 and CDR2 sequences are DFQATT and SNEGSKA (reference sequence).

This clonotype was observed at least ten times. V is TRBV28 and J is TRBJ1-1; D gene uncertain. V was pared by 8 bases and J by 4 bases, with 17 bases between. Germline loops: CDR1 MDHEN, CDR2 SYDVKM. This CDR3 comprises 14 residues. The CDR3 sequence: CASSNPPTFTEAFF. The DNA for the CDR3 is TGTGCCAGCTCAAATCCGCCAACTTTCACTGAAGCTTTCTTT.

There are many counts of this clonotype. The rearrangement joins TRBV2 to TRBJ2-5; 9 nucleotides line up with TRBD1. Germline V CDR1 and CDR2: SNHLY, FYNNEI. The V gene end was trimmed by 5 bases and the J gene end by 5 bases; junction bases not matched to a gene: 9. This CDR3 region has 15 residues. This CDR3 reads CASSLSGTGLETQYF. The CDR3 DNA follows: TGTGCCAGCAGTTTATCCGGGACAGGGCTTGAGACCCAGTACTTC.

This sequence joins TRBV28 and TRBJ2-2; D is ambiguous. The V end lost 7 bases, the J end lost 9 bases, and 24 bases lay between the germline ends. Germline-derived CDR1 and CDR2 are MDHEN and SYDVKM. This CDR3 spans 16 amino acids. CDR3 nucleotide sequence: TGTGCCAGCACGCCCCCCCCGGGTGCCCAAAGACGGGAGCTGTTTTTT. This codes for CASTPPPGAQRRELFF.

A few counts support this clonotype. Sequence at one end of the junction differs from germline and may be a read error. V and J are TRBV12-3 or TRBV12-4 and TRBJ2-1, with TRBD2 matching 8 bases. This CDR3 comprises 12 residues. The CDR3 here is CASSLGRGLVSF. The CDR3 DNA is TGTGCCAGCAGTTTAGGCAGGGGACTAGTCTCCTTC.

This chain links TRBV13 with TRBJ1-1; 7 bases line up with TRBD1. The germline V gene has CDR1 PRHDT and CDR2 FYEKMQ (reference sequence). Germline trimming cut 4 bases from V and 0 bases from J; bases unmatched to any gene: 8. The CDR3 has 16 residues. CDR3 DNA sequence: TGTGCCAGCAGCTCAGGGGGAGGGACCCTGAACACTGAAGCTTTCTTT. It encodes CASSSGGGTLNTEAFF.

This clonotype was counted at least ten times. The V call is TRBV2, the J call TRBJ2-2; TRBD2 matches 9 bases. In germline, CDR1 is SNHLY, CDR2 FYNNEI. V lost 8 bases and J lost 5; bases outside the gene matches: 12. The length of the CDR3 is 16 residues. This chain's CDR3 is CASGRSGTSSTGELFF. CDR3 DNA sequence: TGTGCCAGCGGACGGTCCGGGACTAGCTCGACCGGGGAGCTGTTTTTT.

V usage is TRBV7-3 and J usage is TRBJ1-1, with a possible D match to TRBD1 (6 bases). V gave up 5 bases and J gave up 4 bases, with 14 bases separating them. The germline gives CDR1 SGHTA, CDR2 FQGTGA. The CDR3 length is 14 residues. CDR3 sequence reads: CASSPTGLATEAFF. For the CDR3, the DNA is TGTGCCAGCAGCCCAACAGGGTTGGCCACTGAAGCTTTCTTT.

This clonotype has ten or more counts. The gene calls are TRBV20-1 and TRBJ2-2; 12 bases agree with TRBD2. The CDR3 contains 15 residues. CDR1 and CDR2 (germline): DFQATT, SNEGSKA (reference sequence). V lost 1 base, J lost 6 bases, and 3 bases stayed unmatched. CDR3 in amino acids: CSARGLAGDAGELFF. CDR3 in DNA: TGCAGTGCTAGAGGACTAGCGGGAGACGCCGGGGAGCTGTTTTTT.

The rearrangement uses TRBV5-4 and TRBJ1-1, with D perhaps TRBD1 (5 bases). Trimming removed 10 bases at V and 1 base at J, with 17 bases between. The germline V gene encodes CDR1 SGHNT and CDR2 YYREEE (reference sequence). The length of the CDR3 is 14 residues. CDR3 DNA sequence: TGTGCCCAAACACAATGGGGGGGGAACACTGAAGCTTTCTTT. As protein: CAQTQWGGNTEAFF.

The table lists this clonotype with many counts. The gene calls are TRBV7-9 and TRBJ1-2; 7 bases map to TRBD1. The CDR3 contains 14 residues. V gave up 5 bases and J gave up 4 bases; unmatched junction bases: 7. Germline V gene data show CDR1 as SEHNR and CDR2 as FQNEAQ (reference sequence). The CDR3 DNA is TGTGCCAGCAGCGCACGGGACAGTTTCTATGGCTACACCTTC. Its protein is CASSARDSFYGYTF.

In the case of this clonotype: A read error is possible here, since a much larger clone lies one base away. It is likely a read error, because the conserved phenylalanine at the end of the CDR3 is missing. This chain uses TRBV11-2 with TRBJ2-7, with D unresolved. CDR3 size: 11 residues. CDR1 and CDR2 (germline): SGHAT, FQNNGV. Trimming removed 6 bases from V and 7 bases from J, with 10 bases in between. This chain's CDR3 is CASSILTEQYL. The CDR3, as DNA: TGTGCCAGCAGTATCCTTACAGAGCAGTACCTC.